The 19 T cell receptor beta chains reported below all come from one sample, sequenced in a study of blood T cell repertoires in COVID-19. Produced via immunoSEQ multiplex PCR; TCRdb's table is partial and in-frame only. In the table there are about 140,000 clones, 65% to 90% of which are singletons. The sequencing input was peripheral blood. The receptors come from a middle-aged man with acute or convalescent COVID-19.

J is TRBJ2-5 and V is TRBV10-3; 7 positions agree with TRBD1. V dropped 3 bases and J dropped 2; count of bases not matched to a gene: 9. This CDR3 region has 16 residues. Germline CDR1 reads ENHRY; CDR2 reads SYGVKD. CDR3 region: CAISDPVTGWQETQYF. CDR3 coding DNA: TGTGCCATCAGTGATCCTGTGACAGGGTGGCAAGAGACCCAGTACTTC.

The chain employs TRBV6-2 or TRBV6-3 and TRBJ2-3; 10 positions match TRBD2. CDR1 is MNHEY and CDR2 is SVGEGT in the germline V gene. V was clipped by 5 bases and J by 3 bases; unmatched bases: 5. The length of the CDR3 is 15 residues. The CDR3 spells CASSPGLAITDTQYF. The CDR3 DNA reads as TGTGCCAGCAGTCCGGGACTAGCGATAACAGATACGCAGTATTTT.

The table lists this clone with a count of one. Other DNA sequences in this sample translate to the same CDR3. The chain joins TRBV5-1 to TRBJ1-1; D call uncertain. CDR3 length: 13 residues. Germline-derived CDR1 and CDR2 are SGHRS and YFSETQ. The germline V and J ends were trimmed by 2 bases and 4 bases, with 9 bases remaining between them. CDR3 region: CASSLSGGTEAFF. CDR3 in DNA: TGCGCCAGCAGCTTATCGGGAGGCACTGAAGCTTTCTTT.

This clone was seen once. The gene calls are TRBV5-6 and TRBJ2-2; D unclear. The CDR3 is 15 amino acids. Per germline, CDR1 SGHDT and CDR2 YYEEEE. V lost 0 bases to trimming and J lost 1 base, with 7 bases between them. The CDR3 sequence: CASSLATGNTGELFF. The DNA for the CDR3 is TGTGCCAGCAGCTTGGCGACGGGGAACACCGGGGAGCTGTTTTTT. The whole variable domain, remainder taken from reference TRBV5-6 and TRBJ2-2, is DAGVTQSPTHLIKTRGQQVTLRCSPKSGHDTVSWYQQALGQGPQFIFQYYEEEERQRGNFPDRFSGHQFPNYSSELNVNALLLGDSALYLCASSLATGNTGELFFGEGSRLTVL.

The CDR3 nucleotides are TGTGCCAGCAGTTTAAAGACGACTCGGGGTTCGGGCATCTATGGCTACACCTTC. This translates into CASSLKTTRGSGIYGYTF. The gene calls are TRBV27 and TRBJ1-2, with D unresolved. Germline V lookup: CDR1 MNHEY, CDR2 SMNVEV (reference sequence). The CDR3 length is 18 residues. Trimming stripped 2 bases from V and 4 bases from J, with 23 bases between.

The rearrangement uses TRBV18 and TRBJ2-5; no reliable D call. Germline V gene lookup returns CDR1 KGHSH and CDR2 LQKENI. The length of the CDR3 is 14 residues. V gave up 3 bases and J gave up 5 bases, with 13 bases separating them. The CDR3 bases are TGTGCCAGCTCACCGGGTCCACCCAGGGAGACCCAGTACTTC. It codes for CASSPGPPRETQYF.

The rearrangement links TRBV5-1 to TRBJ1-6; 10 nucleotides match TRBD1. Germline V gene sequence: CDR1 SGHRS, CDR2 YFSETQ. CDR3 size: 16 residues. Unmatched junction bases numbered 3, after V lost 0 bases and J lost 6 bases. The CDR3 region has the DNA TGCGCCAGCAGCTTGGAGGGACAGGGGTCTAATTCACCCCTCCACTTT. Translated: CASSLEGQGSNSPLHF.

The V and J genes are TRBV5-1 and TRBJ2-3; TRBD2 matches 7 bases. With 5 bases clipped from V and 2 bases from J, the junction kept 5 bases outside the gene matches. CDR3 length: 14 amino acids. Germline CDR1 is SGHRS and CDR2 is YFSETQ. In DNA form, the CDR3 reads TGCGCCAGCAGTTCCGGGACTAACACAGATACGCAGTATTTT. Protein: CASSSGTNTDTQYF.

This chain joins TRBV7-6 and TRBJ2-3, with 10 bases identical to TRBD2. CDR3 length equals 16 residues. Unmatched junction bases numbered 7, after V lost 2 bases and J lost 5 bases. Germline CDR1 reads SGHVS; CDR2 reads FNYEAQ. The CDR3 region is CASSLPGAGGRDTQYF. In DNA form, the CDR3 reads TGTGCCAGCAGCTTACCAGGAGCGGGGGGGCGAGATACGCAGTATTTT.

The CDR3: CASSHKKRQGAIGYTF. The CDR3, as DNA: TGTGCCAGCTCACATAAAAAAAGACAGGGGGCGATTGGCTACACCTTC. J is TRBJ1-2 and V is TRBV18; 10 bases map to TRBD1. This CDR3 spans 16 amino acids. Germline V gene lookup returns CDR1 KGHSH and CDR2 LQKENI. After removal of 4 bases from V and 7 bases from J, the junction contained 12 bases not matched to a gene.

This chain links TRBV6-5 with TRBJ1-4; D gene unclear. Trimming cost V 0 bases and J 7 bases, with 12 bases left between them. This CDR3 is built from 15 residues. Germline lookup yields CDR1 MNHEY and CDR2 SVGAGI. This CDR3 is CASSYSNTFVEKLFF. The DNA of the CDR3 is TGTGCCAGCAGTTACTCGAATACTTTTGTTGAAAAACTGTTTTTT.

The rearrangement links TRBV10-2 to TRBJ2-3; D is uncertain. Germline V gene sequence: CDR1 WSHSY, CDR2 SAAADI. The V end lost 5 bases, the J end lost 2 bases, and 20 bases lay between the germline ends. This CDR3 is built from 17 residues. CDR3 DNA sequence: TGCGCCAGCAGTTCTAGATTAAGGCTGGCTGCCACAGATACGCAGTATTTT. It yields the protein CASSSRLRLAATDTQYF.

The chain uses TRBV10-3 and TRBJ2-1; maybe TRBD1 (6 bases). This CDR3 is built from 17 residues. Germline V gives CDR1 ENHRY, CDR2 SYGVKD. V lost 7 bases, J lost 0 bases, and 19 bases lay in between. CDR3 in DNA: TGTGCCATCAAGGAGCCAGGGGCGTCGAGCTCCTACAATGAGCAGTTCTTC. Its translation is CAIKEPGASSSYNEQFF.

This clone has only a few counts. This CDR3 is also generated by other DNA sequences in the sample. The chain links TRBV14 to TRBJ1-2; D is unclear. The CDR3 contains 13 residues. Trimming pared 2 bases from V and 2 bases from J, leaving 6 bases between. Germline lookup yields CDR1 SGHDN and CDR2 FVKESK. CDR3 residues: CASSQSRNYGYTF. The DNA of the CDR3 is TGTGCCAGCAGCCAAAGCAGGAACTATGGCTACACCTTC.

The chain carries TRBV3-1 (or the pseudogene TRBV3-2) and TRBJ1-3; 7 nucleotides agree with TRBD1. CDR3 length: 17 residues. The V and J ends lost 4 bases and 0 bases, in that order; junction bases with no gene match: 9. The germline V gene encodes CDR1 LGHDT and CDR2 YNNKEL (reference sequence). CDR3 in DNA: TGTGCCAGCAGCCCCCGGGACAGAGGGAGCTCTGGAAACACCATATATTTT. Its protein product is CASSPRDRGSSGNTIYF.

This clone was counted only a few times. The V and J genes are TRBV4-2 and TRBJ2-5; D possibly corresponds to TRBD2 (5 bases). CDR1 and CDR2 from the germline V gene are LGHNA and YNFKEQ. This CDR3 contains 14 residues. V was clipped by 1 base and J by 5 bases, with 11 bases between them. CDR3 amino acids: CASSQGESRETQYF. The CDR3 region has the DNA TGTGCCAGCAGCCAAGGGGAGTCTAGGGAGACCCAGTACTTC.

The V and J genes are TRBV29-1 and TRBJ2-3; 7 nucleotides align to TRBD2. Trimming at V came to 4 bases and at J to 4 bases, leaving 2 bases not matched to a gene. The CDR3 is made up of 12 amino acids. CDR1 SQVTM and CDR2 ANQGSEA come from the germline V gene. The CDR3 coding sequence is TGCAGCGTTGGGGGGGGATCAGATACGCAGTATTTT. Amino acids: CSVGGGSDTQYF.

This clone was found a few times. The chain links TRBV2 to TRBJ1-6; 7 bases map to TRBD1. CDR1 and CDR2 from the germline V gene are SNHLY and FYNNEI. The CDR3 extends over 20 amino acids. The V and J ends lost 9 bases and 0 bases, in that order; junction bases with no gene match: 20. The CDR3 nucleotides are TGTGCCAGTCTCACACGGAAATACAGGGGTTTAAGCTCCTATAATTCACCCCTCCACTTT. Translation gives CASLTRKYRGLSSYNSPLHF.

The rearrangement links TRBV4-1 to TRBJ2-7, with a weak D call TRBD2 (6 bases). V lost 0 bases and J 0 bases, leaving 18 bases between the germline ends. The CDR3 loop spans 18 amino acids. Looked up from germline, CDR1 is MGHRA and CDR2 is YSYEKL. The CDR3 sequence is CASSQDSGLTSTSYEQYF. The CDR3 nucleotides read TGCGCCAGCAGCCAAGATTCGGGCCTGACTAGTACCTCCTACGAGCAGTACTTC.